This record looks at one TCR beta chain sequence and its context. Its antigen is undetermined. This specimen comes from a study of response to subunit inactivated influenza vaccine. Study results and limitations: New T cells are recruited in small numbers by each seasonal influenza vaccination, according to the authors' suggestion.

Between the trimmed V and J ends, which lost 8 bases and 0 bases, there was a span of 14 bases. Germline V lookup: CDR1 MNHNS, CDR2 SASEGT. This CDR3 region has 15 residues. In TCRdb, the RT-PCR reads were re-called with MiXCR into one record per CDR3 protein. Among over 150,000 distinct CDR3 sequences listed, nearly 9.5% were seen once. The genes are TRBV6-1 and TRBJ1-5; tentative D call: TRBD1 (5 bases). Sequenced material: non-naive T cells sorted from PBMCs, taken on the day of vaccination. The sequence was collected from a man aged 45-60 years who received an inactivated influenza vaccine. In DNA, the CDR3 is TGTGCCAGCGGGGCGGGCCAGACTAGCAATCAGCCCCAGCATTTT. This gives the protein CASGAGQTSNQPQHF.